This paragraph covers one T cell receptor beta chain sequence. CDR3 length: 18 amino acids. Germline V lookup: CDR1 LNHNV, CDR2 YYDKDF (reference sequence). TCRdb re-called the 5' RACE reads and gives one entry per CDR3 protein, without DNA. Here the sample table reports 80,000 or so distinct CDR3 sequences. The data originate from a study of monozygotic twins with inflammatory bowel disease. The receptor was derived from a human donor with ulcerative colitis or Crohn's disease, or a healthy co-twin of an affected twin (not recorded which). The specimen sequenced was blood. The chain has TRBV15 and TRBJ1-5; the TCRdb call, TRBD1, lacks DNA for checking. CDR3 loop: CATSRGAGWDISNQPQHF.